This note documents a single T cell receptor beta chain sequence. What it recognizes is unknown. This record belongs to a study of T cells in localized non-small cell lung cancer. Repertoires were generated with immunoSEQ multiplex PCR, while TCRdb's copy carries only in-frame clones and drops some. The table lists around 41,000 clones, about 88% of them singletons. Study-wide points: Sequencing was limited to one tumor region, leaving the possibility of heterogeneity open. The appearance of a median about 62 of the top 100 tumor clones was seen in adjacent lung.

Germline CDR1 is SGHRS and CDR2 is YFSETQ. Trimming took 4 bases from V and 5 from J, leaving 12 bases between them. CDR3 length equals 13 residues. Sequenced here: peripheral blood, sampled before any cancer treatment. The J gene is TRBJ1-1, the V gene TRBV5-1; D perhaps matches TRBD1 (5 bases). The origin of this receptor is a woman aged 18-49 years with stage III lung adenocarcinoma. The CDR3 here is CASSASWGTEAFF. CDR3 in DNA: TGCGCCAGCAGCGCCAGCTGGGGGACTGAAGCTTTCTTT.